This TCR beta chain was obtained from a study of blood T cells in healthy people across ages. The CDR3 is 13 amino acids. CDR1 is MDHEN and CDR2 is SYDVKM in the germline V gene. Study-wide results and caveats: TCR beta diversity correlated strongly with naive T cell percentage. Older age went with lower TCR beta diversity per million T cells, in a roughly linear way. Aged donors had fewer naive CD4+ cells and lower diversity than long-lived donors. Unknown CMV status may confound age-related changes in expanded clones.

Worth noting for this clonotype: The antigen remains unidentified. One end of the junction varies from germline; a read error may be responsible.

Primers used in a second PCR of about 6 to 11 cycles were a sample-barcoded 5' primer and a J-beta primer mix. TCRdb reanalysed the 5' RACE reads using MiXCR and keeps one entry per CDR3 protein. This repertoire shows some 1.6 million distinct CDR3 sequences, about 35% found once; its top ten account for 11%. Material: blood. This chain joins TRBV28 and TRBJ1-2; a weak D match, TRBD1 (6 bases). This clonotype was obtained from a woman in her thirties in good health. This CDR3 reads CASTFTGNYGHTF. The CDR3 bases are TGTGCCAGCACCTTCACAGGGAACTATGGCCACACCTTC.